What follows are 20 T cell receptor beta chains derived from one specimen sequenced in a study of blood T cell repertoires in COVID-19. The assay was immunoSEQ multiplex PCR, and TCRdb's table has in-frame clones only and misses some. This sample carries 200,000 to 250,000 clones, around 88% of them seen once, and the ten largest clones take roughly 6%. Specimen: peripheral blood. These receptors were taken from a woman in her 30s with COVID-19, enrolled during active disease.

V is TRBV19 and J is TRBJ1-4; D uncertain. CDR3 length: 14 amino acids. V lost 5 bases to trimming and J lost 3 bases, with 10 bases between them. CDR1 and CDR2 from the germline V gene are LNHDA and SQIVND (reference sequence). This chain's CDR3 is CASSWNGANEKLFF. In nucleotides, the CDR3 is TGTGCCAGTAGTTGGAACGGGGCTAATGAAAAACTGTTTTTT.

The genes are TRBV7-2 and TRBJ2-5; TRBD1 might be the D (5 bases). Germline CDR1 SGHTA, CDR2 FQGNSA. Trimming took 1 base from V and 3 from J, leaving 9 bases between them. The CDR3 length is 14 residues. This CDR3 is CASSLVAGKETQYF. CDR3 in DNA: TGTGCCAGCAGCTTAGTCGCAGGGAAAGAGACCCAGTACTTC.

The chain joins TRBV2 to TRBJ1-2; 7 bases match TRBD1. With V trimmed by 5 bases and J by 2 bases, 11 bases remained unmatched. The CDR3 consists of 16 residues. Germline values: CDR1 SNHLY, CDR2 FYNNEI. The CDR3 DNA is TGTGCCAGCAGTAATACCCTACCGACAGGGAACTATGGCTACACCTTC. Protein sequence: CASSNTLPTGNYGYTF.

Only one count was recorded for this clone. The rearrangement links TRBV9 to TRBJ2-3; 8 positions agree with TRBD2. The trim removed 0 bases at V and 2 bases at J, leaving 5 bases unmatched. The CDR3 has 16 amino acids. Germline loops: CDR1 SGDLS, CDR2 YYNGEE. DNA of the CDR3: TGTGCCAGCAGCGTAGAGGGACTAGGGTTCACAGATACGCAGTATTTT. Protein sequence: CASSVEGLGFTDTQYF.

V and J are TRBV28 and TRBJ2-5, with 8 bases identical to TRBD1. The CDR3 consists of 14 residues. V lost 5 bases and J lost 4; bases outside the gene matches: 6. CDR1 is MDHEN and CDR2 is SYDVKM in the germline V gene. In DNA form, the CDR3 reads TGTGCCAGCAGTGCTGTTACAGGGGGAGAGACCCAGTACTTC. This codes for CASSAVTGGETQYF.

The chain recombines TRBV6-1 with TRBJ2-1, with 9 bases matching TRBD2. In germline, CDR1 is MNHNS, CDR2 SASEGT. Unmatched junction bases numbered 9, after V lost 2 bases and J lost 10 bases. The CDR3 is 15 residues long. The CDR3 sequence is CASSERLAGLGEQFF. The CDR3 DNA reads TGTGCCAGCAGTGAAAGGCTAGCGGGGCTCGGGGAGCAGTTCTTC.

The genes are TRBV19 and TRBJ2-3; 7 nucleotides align to TRBD2. The V and J ends lost 5 bases and 4 bases, in that order; junction bases with no gene match: 6. The length of the CDR3 is 14 residues. Germline V CDR1 and CDR2: LNHDA, SQIVND (reference sequence). CDR3 nucleotides: TGTGCCAGTAGTGGGGGGGTTTTCGCAGATACGCAGTATTTT. This sequence encodes CASSGGVFADTQYF.

This clone occurred once. The chain combines TRBV5-1 with TRBJ1-1; D unclear. CDR3 size: 13 residues. Between the trimmed V and J ends, which lost 0 bases and 4 bases, there was a span of 7 bases. CDR1 is SGHRS, CDR2 YFSETQ, per germline. The CDR3 DNA reads as TGCGCCAGCAGCTTGGTGGGAGTCACTGAAGCTTTCTTT. Translating gives CASSLVGVTEAFF.

The rearrangement uses TRBV9 and TRBJ2-5; TRBD2 aligns across 8 bases. The ends lost 0 bases at V and 2 bases at J; junction bases unmatched: 6. This CDR3 is 16 amino acids long. Germline assignment: CDR1 SGDLS and CDR2 YYNGEE. CDR3 in DNA: TGTGCCAGCAGCGTAGTGACGGGAGGGGGGCAAGAGACCCAGTACTTC. As protein: CASSVVTGGGQETQYF.

The gene calls are TRBV5-5 and TRBJ2-7; TRBD1 matches at 9 bases. Germline assignment: CDR1 SGHKS and CDR2 YYEKEE (reference sequence). The junction had 7 bases not matched to a gene; V was cut back by 0 bases and J by 9 bases. This CDR3 is 14 amino acids long. The CDR3 is CASSLGETGGRQYV. For the CDR3, the DNA is TGTGCCAGCAGCTTGGGCGAGACAGGGGGGCGGCAGTACGTC.

This clone was seen a few times. The chain uses TRBV28 and TRBJ1-1, with 7 bases fitting TRBD1. V dropped 10 bases and J dropped 0; count of bases not matched to a gene: 8. This CDR3 region has 14 residues. Germline V gene lookup returns CDR1 MDHEN and CDR2 SYDVKM. The CDR3 reads CATFTGVLNTEAFF. CDR3 sequence (DNA): TGTGCCACCTTCACAGGGGTCTTGAACACTGAAGCTTTCTTT. Together with reference TRBV28 and TRBJ1-1, the CDR3 gives the full variable domain: DVKVTQSSRYLVKRTGEKVFLECVQDMDHENMFWYRQDPGLGLRLIYFSYDVKMKEKGDIPEGYSVSREKKERFSLILESASTNQTSMYLCATFTGVLNTEAFFGQGTRLTVV.

The gene calls are TRBV6-2 or TRBV6-3 and TRBJ2-1, with TRBD2 identical over 9 bases. The CDR3 is 15 residues long. Germline V gene sequence: CDR1 MNHEY, CDR2 SVGEGT. V shed 4 bases and J 2 bases; nucleotides not matched to a gene: 3. CDR3 DNA: TGTGCCAGCAGTTCGGCGGGAGGGCCCTACAATGAGCAGTTCTTC. Translation: CASSSAGGPYNEQFF.

The CDR3 loop is CASSIFGGLPNTGELFF. Here the CDR3 DNA reads TGTGCCAGCTCCATTTTTGGCGGCCTTCCGAACACCGGGGAGCTGTTTTTT. The rearrangement uses TRBV11-3 and TRBJ2-2; D unresolved. Trimming pared 8 bases from V and 0 bases from J, leaving 19 bases between. CDR3 length: 17 residues. CDR1 is SGHNT and CDR2 is YENEEA in the germline V gene.

This chain links TRBV4-3 with TRBJ1-1; tentative D call: TRBD1 (6 bases). Germline values: CDR1 LGHNA, CDR2 YSLEER. The CDR3 spans 15 residues. V was shortened by 2 bases and J by 1 base, with 11 bases between the two germline ends. The CDR3 loop reads CASSQSSDRNTEAFF. CDR3 in DNA: TGCGCCAGCAGCCAATCCTCGGACAGGAACACTGAAGCTTTCTTT.

The chain has TRBV6-2 or TRBV6-3 and TRBJ2-5; 11 bases line up with TRBD2. Germline values: CDR1 MNHEY, CDR2 SVGEGT. Trimming removed 2 bases from V and 1 base from J; junction bases left unmatched: 3. This CDR3 has 16 residues. In DNA, the CDR3 is TGTGCCAGCAGTTACGGGACTAGCGGCTTCCAAGAGACCCAGTACTTC. Translation gives CASSYGTSGFQETQYF.

The chain joins TRBV6-6 to TRBJ2-1, with TRBD1 matching over 11 bases. J lost 5 bases, V lost 1 base, and 1 base had no gene match. Germline V gives CDR1 MNHNY, CDR2 SVGAGI (reference sequence). The CDR3 extends over 15 amino acids. The CDR3 region is CASSYWTGGDNEQFF. The CDR3 DNA reads TGTGCCAGCAGTTACTGGACAGGGGGCGACAATGAGCAGTTCTTC.

The chain links TRBV2 to TRBJ1-6; D is ambiguous. The ends were cut back, 3 bases at V and 9 bases at J, with 9 bases in the middle. The CDR3 extends over 13 amino acids. CDR1 and CDR2 from the germline V gene are SNHLY and FYNNEI. The CDR3 is CASSDGQFSPLHF. The DNA for the CDR3 is TGTGCCAGCAGTGATGGGCAATTTTCACCCCTCCACTTT.

This clone was seen once. V is TRBV5-4 and J is TRBJ2-5; D is undetermined. CDR3 length equals 13 residues. CDR1 and CDR2 (germline): SGHNT, YYREEE (reference sequence). Trimming removed 7 bases from V and 4 bases from J, with 14 bases in between. The CDR3 loop is CASRVQVGETQYF. The CDR3 DNA sequence: TGTGCCAGCCGCGTTCAGGTAGGAGAGACCCAGTACTTC.

The CDR3 protein is CASRLSGVSSYEQYF. DNA for the CDR3: TGTGCCAGCAGACTTAGCGGGGTGAGCTCCTACGAGCAGTACTTC. The chain links TRBV28 to TRBJ2-7; 8 bases align to TRBD2. Germline CDR1 reads MDHEN; CDR2 reads SYDVKM. The junction had 7 bases not matched to a gene; V was cut back by 6 bases and J by 0 bases. This CDR3 spans 15 amino acids.

The gene calls are TRBV6-5 and TRBJ2-7; D is ambiguous. Germline CDR1 and CDR2: MNHEY and SVGAGI. CDR3 size: 14 residues. The V gene lost 6 bases and the J gene lost 5 bases, with 17 bases spanning the gap. This chain's CDR3 is CASRLNQEWNEQYF. In DNA form, the CDR3 reads TGTGCCAGCAGGCTAAATCAGGAATGGAACGAGCAGTACTTC.